This T cell receptor (beta chain) was found in a study of blood T cell repertoires in COVID-19. Looking at the study overall: The cDNA or gDNA used as material had been derived from T cells, B-cell-depleted T cells, or PBMCs.

With 0 bases removed from V and 3 bases from J, the gap between germline ends came to 6 bases. CDR3 size: 13 residues. Germline V lookup: CDR1 SGDLS, CDR2 YYNGEE. Methods used by the authors: Amplification with reference gene primers provided the estimates of nucleated cell counts. Profiling relied on immunoSEQ multiplex PCR, and the TCRdb table lists in-frame clones only, not all of them. That table is the source of V, J and clone size, and D and trimming were worked out from the DNA. The sample carries tens of thousands of clones, more than 80% recorded once. The receptor was derived from a woman between 65 and 79 years old with COVID-19, enrolled during active disease. The sample comprised peripheral blood. The chain is built from TRBV9 and TRBJ2-5; D is unclear. CDR3: CASSVGPEETQYF. DNA of the CDR3: TGTGCCAGCAGCGTAGGTCCGGAAGAGACCCAGTACTTC.